This TCR beta chain comes out of a study of blood T cell repertoires in COVID-19. Study in general: PBMCs, B-cell-depleted T cells, or T cells provided the cDNA or gDNA that made up the material.

The V and J ends lost 6 bases and 3 bases, in that order; junction bases with no gene match: 3. The CDR3 consists of 14 residues. From germline, CDR1 is SGHRS and CDR2 YFSETQ. In the source study's methods: Amplification of reference gene primers was used by the study to estimate nucleated cell counts. Measured with immunoSEQ multiplex PCR; TCRdb has only the in-frame clones, and not every one. V, J and clone size derive from that table, while D and trimming were established from the DNA sequence. The sample lists roughly 140,000 clones; approximately 90% were seen once. What was sequenced was peripheral blood. The gene calls are TRBV5-1 and TRBJ2-2; TRBD1 matches 9 bases. This clonotype was sampled from a woman in her thirties or forties with acute or convalescent COVID-19. The CDR3 DNA follows: TGCGCCAGCATGGGACAGGGCGACACCGGGGAGCTGTTTTTT. This gives the protein CASMGQGDTGELFF.